The clone carrying this T cell receptor beta chain was seen just once. Its antigen is not known. These data are taken from a study of shared clonotypes between healthy human individuals. CD45RA-negative memory and CD45RA+ naive subsets were split from the CD4+ cells. Overall study results and limits: Blood was the sole source, and tissue repertoires probably differ.

Clones were sequenced by immunoSEQ multiplex PCR, and TCRdb holds only the in-frame ones, with some missing. The sample shows under 200,000 clones, approximately 95% of them seen only once. The J segment lost 5 bases and the V segment lost 3 bases, leaving 12 bases of the junction unmatched. The CDR3 consists of 16 residues. The V gene's germline CDR1 is SEHNR and CDR2 FQNEAQ (reference sequence). The sequenced sample was naive CD4+ T cells sorted from blood. Subset given: CD45RA+ positively selected. The clonotype was recovered from a woman aged 25 to 45 in good health. The chain uses TRBV7-9 and TRBJ2-7; 8 bases map to TRBD2. The CDR3 protein is CASSLPFGLARNEQYF. CDR3 DNA sequence: TGTGCCAGCAGCTTGCCCTTCGGACTAGCTCGGAACGAGCAGTACTTC.